This T cell receptor beta chain was identified in a study of CD8 T cells in ankylosing spondylitis. Each TCR beta library was made by quantitative 5'-RACE that incorporated molecular barcodes. TCRdb analysed the 5' RACE reads with MiXCR anew, one entry per CDR3 protein. The profile covers about 200,000 distinct CDR3 sequences, with around 7.9% appearing a single time and more than 13% taken by the ten largest. V was shortened by 7 bases and J by 4 bases, with 11 bases between the two germline ends. The CDR3 loop spans 14 amino acids. Germline V CDR1 and CDR2: SEHNR, FQNEAQ (reference sequence). Concerning this clonotype itself: Its cognate antigen is unknown.

Study conclusions and caveats: What seemed typical of ankylosing spondylitis blood was a TCR beta motif built from several highly homologous variants. Disease-linked clones were CD8+ and relatively rare in peripheral blood.

The specimen sequenced was blood, either unsorted or a sorted T cell fraction (not recorded which). The clonotype comes from a male donor with ankylosing spondylitis. J is TRBJ2-6 and V is TRBV7-9, with D hard to call. The CDR3 sequence is CASNPISGANVLTF. The CDR3 DNA sequence: TGTGCCAGCAACCCCATTTCCGGGGCCAACGTCCTGACTTTC.